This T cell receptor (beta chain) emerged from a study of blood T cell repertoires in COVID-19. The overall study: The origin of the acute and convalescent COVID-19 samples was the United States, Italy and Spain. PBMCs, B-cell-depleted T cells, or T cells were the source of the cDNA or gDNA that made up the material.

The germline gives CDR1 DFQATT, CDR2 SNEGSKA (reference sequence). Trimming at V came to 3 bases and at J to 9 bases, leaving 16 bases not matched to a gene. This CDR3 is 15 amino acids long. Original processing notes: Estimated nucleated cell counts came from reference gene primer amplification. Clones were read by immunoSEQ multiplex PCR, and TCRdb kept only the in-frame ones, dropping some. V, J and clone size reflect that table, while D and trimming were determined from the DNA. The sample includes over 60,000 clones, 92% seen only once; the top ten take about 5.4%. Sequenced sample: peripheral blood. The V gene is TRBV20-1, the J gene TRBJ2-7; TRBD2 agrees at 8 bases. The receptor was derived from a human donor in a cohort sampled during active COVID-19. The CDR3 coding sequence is TGCAGTGCTAGTGGGTCTCAGCGGGGGTCACCCCCGCAGTACTTC. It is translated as CSASGSQRGSPPQYF.